This T cell receptor beta chain was observed in a study of T-cell memory formation after mild COVID-19. As to this clonotype: Its antigen is as yet unknown.

The CDR3 is 15 amino acids. V shed 5 bases and J shed 6 bases, with 17 bases lying between them. Germline values: CDR1 LNHDA, CDR2 SQIVND (reference sequence). Findings and limits, study-wide: Pre-infection memory carried some responding clones, suggesting that cross-reactive memory joined. Chiefly within CM and EM were the contracting CD4+ clones; CD8+ ones were within EMRA. Still unconfirmed is whether the second-wave clones peaking on day 37 recognized SARS-CoV-2.

After 5'RACE with constant-segment primers, TCR alpha and TCR beta cDNA libraries carrying sample barcodes and UMIs were obtained. A single record per CDR3 protein comes from TCRdb applying MiXCR to the 5' RACE reads. The sample has roughly 280,000 distinct CDR3 sequences, approximately 8.4% seen once. The sequenced sample consisted of PBMCs or a T cell subset sorted from them (not recorded which). The chain links TRBV19 to TRBJ2-1, with a tentative D call TRBD1 (7 bases). This clonotype was obtained from a man between 18 and 35 years old who had mild COVID-19 (a few samples of this study predate the infection). Cell type and time point are not known. DNA of the CDR3: TGTGCCAGTAGTGAGGGGGGCAGGGGGATCAATGAGCAGTTCTTC. It translates to CASSEGGRGINEQFF. The variable domain in full, with the rest retrieved from reference TRBV19 and TRBJ2-1, is DGGITQSPKYLFRKEGQNVTLSCEQNLNHDAMYWYRQDPGQGLRLIYYSQIVNDFQKGDIAEGYSVSREKKESFPLTVTSAQKNPTAFYLCASSEGGRGINEQFFGPGTRLTVL.